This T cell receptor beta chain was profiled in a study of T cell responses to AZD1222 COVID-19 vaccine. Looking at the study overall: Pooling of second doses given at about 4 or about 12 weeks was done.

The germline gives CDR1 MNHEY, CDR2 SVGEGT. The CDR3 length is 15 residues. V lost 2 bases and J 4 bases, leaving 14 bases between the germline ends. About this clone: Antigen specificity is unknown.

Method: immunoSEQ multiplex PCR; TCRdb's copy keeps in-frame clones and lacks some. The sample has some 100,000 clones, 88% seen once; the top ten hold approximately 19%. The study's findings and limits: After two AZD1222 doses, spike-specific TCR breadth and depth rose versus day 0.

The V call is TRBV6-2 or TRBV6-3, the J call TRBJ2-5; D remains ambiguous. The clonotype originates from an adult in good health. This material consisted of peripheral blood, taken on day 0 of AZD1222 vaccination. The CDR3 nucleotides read TGTGCCAGCAGTTACCCGATGTCAGGAGCAGAGACCCAGTACTTC. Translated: CASSYPMSGAETQYF.